This T cell receptor (beta chain) was captured in a study of immune heterogeneity within non-small cell lung tumors. At the level of the study: Histologically, 4 tumors were squamous cell carcinomas and under twelve were non-squamous carcinomas. The remaining 1 tumor was not otherwise specified.

Multiplex PCR amplified TCR beta CDR3 with 32 V and 13 J primers. Each CDR3 protein gets one entry after TCRdb re-called the multiplex PCR reads with MiXCR. The repertoire holds about 21,000 distinct CDR3 sequences, with 25% to 30% as singletons. For each sample, template was roughly 0.65 ug of bulk tumor genomic DNA. In surgery, several biopsies were collected from each primary tumor at widely spaced sites. Each patient presented with untreated, newly diagnosed non-small cell lung cancer and received curative surgery. V was cut by 4 bases and J by 11 bases, with 20 bases left in between. Looked up from germline, CDR1 is SGHVS and CDR2 is FQNEAQ. This CDR3 has 15 amino acids.

This chain uses TRBV7-8 with TRBJ1-4, with D maybe TRBD1 (5 bases). The TCR sequence derives from a man between 35 and 55 years old with non-small cell lung cancer. The sample taken for sequencing was lung tumor tissue. The CDR3 region is CASSSPLGLGEKLFF. DNA of the CDR3: TGTGCCAGCAGCTCCCCCTTGGGTCTAGGGGAGAAACTGTTTTTT.